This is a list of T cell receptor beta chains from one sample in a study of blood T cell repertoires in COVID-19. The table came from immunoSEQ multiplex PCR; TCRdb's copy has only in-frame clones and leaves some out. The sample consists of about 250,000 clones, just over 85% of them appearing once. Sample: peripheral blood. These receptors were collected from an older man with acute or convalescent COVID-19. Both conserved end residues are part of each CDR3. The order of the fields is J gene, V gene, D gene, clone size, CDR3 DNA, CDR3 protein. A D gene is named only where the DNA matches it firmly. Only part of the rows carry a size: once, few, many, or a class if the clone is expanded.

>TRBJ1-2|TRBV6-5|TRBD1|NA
TGTGCCAGCAGTCGCAATATACAGGGGAACTATGGCTACACCTTC
CASSRNIQGNYGYTF
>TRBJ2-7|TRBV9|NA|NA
TGTGCCAGCAGCGTAGGGCAGGGCACCTACGAGCAGTACTTC
CASSVGQGTYEQYF
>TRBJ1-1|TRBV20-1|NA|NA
TGCAGTGCTAGTCCAGGGATCGCTTTCTTT
CSASPGIAFF
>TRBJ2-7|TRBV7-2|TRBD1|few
TGTGCCAGCAGCCCGGACAGGGGGCGCGACGAGCAGTACTTC
CASSPDRGRDEQYF
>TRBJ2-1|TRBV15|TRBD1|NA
TGTGCCACCAGCCGGGACAGGGCTATGGATGAGCAGTTCTTC
CATSRDRAMDEQFF
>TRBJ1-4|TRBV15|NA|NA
TGTGCCACCAGCAGCCTCGGCCACAGCGGTGAAAAACTGTTTTTT
CATSSLGHSGEKLFF
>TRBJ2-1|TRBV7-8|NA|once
TGTGCCAGCAGCTCATGGGACTTCTCCTACAATGAGCAGTTCTTC
CASSSWDFSYNEQFF
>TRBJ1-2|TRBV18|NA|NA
TGTGCCAGCTCACCGGCCGGGGGCTATGGCTACACCTTC
CASSPAGGYGYTF
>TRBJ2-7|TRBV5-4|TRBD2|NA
TGTGCCAGCAGCTCCGCCGGGACTAGCGGGCTCTACGAGCAGTACTTC
CASSSAGTSGLYEQYF
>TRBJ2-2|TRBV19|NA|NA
TGTGCCAGTAGTATCCAGGGAATTGGAACCGGGGAGCTGTTTTTT
CASSIQGIGTGELFF
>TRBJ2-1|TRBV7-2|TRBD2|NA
TGTGCCAGCCGGGGGGGCCGGTCTAGCTACAATGAGCAGTTCTTC
CASRGGRSSYNEQFF
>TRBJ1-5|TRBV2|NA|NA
TGTGCCAGCAGTGACAGGGTTCGAAACAATCAGCCCCAGCATTTT
CASSDRVRNNQPQHF
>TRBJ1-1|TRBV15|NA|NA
TGTGCCACCAGCAGAGAGCAAGGGAGGACTGAAGCTTTCTTT
CATSREQGRTEAFF
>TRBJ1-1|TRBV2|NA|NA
TGTGCCAGCAGTGTCTACAGGGCTGAAGCTTTCTTT
CASSVYRAEAFF
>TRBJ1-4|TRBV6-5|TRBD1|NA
TGTGCCAGCAGTCACCGGGACAGAAATGAAAAACTGTTTTTT
CASSHRDRNEKLFF
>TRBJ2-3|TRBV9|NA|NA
TGTGCCAGCAGCGTGGATCAGGTCTCCACAGATACGCAGTATTTT
CASSVDQVSTDTQYF
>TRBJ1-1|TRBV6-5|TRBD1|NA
TGTGCCAGCAGTCCAGGGGGCGCGGGTAACACTGAAGCTTTCTTT
CASSPGGAGNTEAFF
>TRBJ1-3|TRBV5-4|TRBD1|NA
TGTGCCAGCAGCTTGGATAGTGGACAGGTTGGAAACACCATATATTTT
CASSLDSGQVGNTIYF
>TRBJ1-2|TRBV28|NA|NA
TGTGCCAGCAGGCGGGGGCAGAATTATGGCTACACCTTC
CASRRGQNYGYTF
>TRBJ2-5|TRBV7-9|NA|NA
TGTGCCAGCAGCCCCCTCCCCCCGGAACTAGGAGAGACCCAGTACTTC
CASSPLPPELGETQYF
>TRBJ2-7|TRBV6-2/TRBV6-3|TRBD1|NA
TGTGCCAGCAGTTACGTGGCCGGGACAGATCCCTACGAGCAGTACTTC
CASSYVAGTDPYEQYF
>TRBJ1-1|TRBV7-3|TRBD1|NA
TGTGCCAGCAGCCCCCGGGACAGGAACACTGAAGCTTTCTTT
CASSPRDRNTEAFF
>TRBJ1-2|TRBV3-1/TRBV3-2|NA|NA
TGTGCCAGCAGCCAAGTTGCAGGGGTTGGGTATGGCTACACCTTC
CASSQVAGVGYGYTF
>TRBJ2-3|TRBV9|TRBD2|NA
TGTGCCAGCAGCGTAGGGACTAGCGGGCCGACGCAGTATTTT
CASSVGTSGPTQYF
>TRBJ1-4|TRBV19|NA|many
TGTGCCAGTAGTCAGAATACACAGGGTCCAAATGAAAAACTGTTTTTT
CASSQNTQGPNEKLFF
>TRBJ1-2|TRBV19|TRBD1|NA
TGTGCCAGTAGTAGGACAGGGCTTAACTATGGCTACACCTTC
CASSRTGLNYGYTF
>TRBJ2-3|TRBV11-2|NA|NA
TGTGCCAGCAGCTCCGCTGGGCGTCAGCAGTATTTT
CASSSAGRQQYF
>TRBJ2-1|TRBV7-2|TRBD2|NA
TGTGCCAGCAGCTTAGGCGGGAGGGACAATGAGCAGTTCTTC
CASSLGGRDNEQFF
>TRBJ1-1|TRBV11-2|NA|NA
TGTGCCAGCAGCCTTCCCGACAGGCAGAACACTGAAGCTTTCTTT
CASSLPDRQNTEAFF
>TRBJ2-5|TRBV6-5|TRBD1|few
TGTGCCAGCAGTTACGAACAGGGGAATAGGGAGACCCAGTACTTC
CASSYEQGNRETQYF
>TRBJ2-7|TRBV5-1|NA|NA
TGCGCCAGCAGCTTGGACACCTACGAGCAGTACTTC
CASSLDTYEQYF
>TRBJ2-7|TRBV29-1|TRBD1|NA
TGCAGCGTAAGGACAGGGTCCTACGAGCAGTACTTC
CSVRTGSYEQYF
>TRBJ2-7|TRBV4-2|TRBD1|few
TGTGCCAGCAGCCAAACGGACAGGAAGTCCTACGAGCAGTACTTC
CASSQTDRKSYEQYF
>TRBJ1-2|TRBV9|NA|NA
TGTGCCAGCAGCACTTTCCCCGGACAGAGAGATGGCTACACCTTC
CASSTFPGQRDGYTF
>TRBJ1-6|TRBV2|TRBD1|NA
TGTGCCAGCAGTGGGGACAGCCAAAATTCAGCCCTCCACTTT
CASSGDSQNSALHF
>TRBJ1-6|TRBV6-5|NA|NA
TGTGCCAGCAGTTACTGGACTGGGAATAATTCACCCCTCCACTTT
CASSYWTGNNSPLHF
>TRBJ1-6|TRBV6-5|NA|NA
TGTGCCAGCAGTTACGGACACTCTAGGGATAATTCACCCCTCCACTTT
CASSYGHSRDNSPLHF
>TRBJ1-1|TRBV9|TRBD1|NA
TGTGCCAGCAGCGGACGACAGGGGAGTGGAGGCACTGAAGCTTTCTTT
CASSGRQGSGGTEAFF
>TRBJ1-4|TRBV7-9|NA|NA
TGTGCCAGCAGCCCCGCGATCCGGAATGAAAAACTGTTTTTT
CASSPAIRNEKLFF
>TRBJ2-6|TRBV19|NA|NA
TGTGCCAGTAGTACATTTGTCTCTGGGGCCAACGTCCTGACTTTC
CASSTFVSGANVLTF
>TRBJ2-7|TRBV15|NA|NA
TGTGCCACCAGCAGAGATCTAGGCTTATACGAGCAGTACTTC
CATSRDLGLYEQYF
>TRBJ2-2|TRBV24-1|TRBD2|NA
TGTGCCACCAGTGATGCCGGGACTAGCGCAGACACCGGGGAGCTGTTTTTT
CATSDAGTSADTGELFF
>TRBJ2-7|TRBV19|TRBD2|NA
TGTGCCAGTAGTAGTAGCGGGGTCTCCTACGAGCAGTACTTC
CASSSSGVSYEQYF
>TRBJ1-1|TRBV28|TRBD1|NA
TGTGCCAGCAGTTCCGCCGGGACAGGGAACACTGAAGCTTTCTTT
CASSSAGTGNTEAFF
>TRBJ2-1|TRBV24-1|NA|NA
TGTGCCACCAGTGATTTTACAGGGACGAATGAGCAGTTCTTC
CATSDFTGTNEQFF
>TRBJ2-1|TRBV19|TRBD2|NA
TGTGCCAGTAGTAAATCCTGGGGACTAGCGGGGGGCCTCAGTCTCTCCGATGAGCAGTTCTTC
CASSKSWGLAGGLSLSDEQFF
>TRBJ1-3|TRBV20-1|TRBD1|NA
TGCAGTGCTAGTTTAGGGAATGTGTACAGGGGGGGTTCTGGAAACACCATATATTTT
CSASLGNVYRGGSGNTIYF
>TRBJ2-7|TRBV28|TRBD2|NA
TGTGCCAGCTCGAACCAGACTAGCGGGTTTATCTTCCCCTCCTACGAGCAGTACTTC
CASSNQTSGFIFPSYEQYF
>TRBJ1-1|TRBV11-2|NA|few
TGTGCCAGCAGGATGGCGGGGAACACTGAAGCTTTCTTT
CASRMAGNTEAFF
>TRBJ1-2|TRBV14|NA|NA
TGTGCCAGCAGCCAGCGGGGGGGGCCCTATGGCTACACCTTC
CASSQRGGPYGYTF
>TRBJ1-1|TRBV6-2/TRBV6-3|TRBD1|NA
TGTGCCAGCAGTTATGCGGCAGGGGGGAACACTGAAGCTTTCTTT
CASSYAAGGNTEAFF
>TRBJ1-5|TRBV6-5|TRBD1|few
TGTGCCAGCAGTATCCACAGGGGCGGCAATCAGCCCCAGCATTTT
CASSIHRGGNQPQHF